Detailed here is one T cell receptor (beta chain). Its target is unknown. This sample stems from a study of cytomegalovirus exposure and HLA in healthy donors. Points from the study as a whole: Excluded were some V segments that proved indistinguishable, including TRBV6-2 and TRBV6-3. It was assumed in the presence/absence analyses that sequencing depth was roughly uniform across donors.

The PCR contained 60 Vbeta and 13 Jbeta primers. Clones were sequenced by immunoSEQ multiplex PCR, and TCRdb holds only the in-frame ones, with some missing. The sample comprises tens of thousands of clones, under 85% of which are singletons, and more than 4.5% rests with the top ten. The CDR3 length is 14 residues. The germline V and J ends were trimmed by 5 bases and 9 bases, with 17 bases remaining between them. Germline CDR1 MNHEY, CDR2 SMNVEV (reference sequence). This chain joins TRBV27 and TRBJ2-4; D perhaps matches TRBD2 (6 bases). The sequenced material came from PBMCs. The sequence derives from a male donor in good health and CMV-seropositive. The chain's CDR3 is CASSHQGGGVIQYF. As DNA, the CDR3 is TGTGCCAGCAGTCACCAGGGTGGAGGGGTCATTCAGTACTTC.